A selection of T cell receptor beta chains follows, all from one sample in a study of spatial heterogeneity in lung cancer. TCRdb recomputed calls from the 5' RACE reads with MiXCR, one row per CDR3 protein. The sample carries tens of thousands of distinct CDR3 sequences, roughly 7% recorded once. This specimen consisted of PBMCs, obtained at surgery. Receptors originate from a female donor with early-stage non-small cell lung cancer. Each CDR3 is given without its conserved first and last residue. Fields, in order: J gene, clone size, V gene, CDR3 protein. Some rows have no size entry. The others give once, few or many, or a class for an expanded clone.

j_call: TRBJ2-1
clone_size: -
v_call: TRBV7-3
cdr3_aa: ASSSSGSAYNEQF

j_call: TRBJ2-7
clone_size: many
v_call: TRBV20-1
cdr3_aa: SAIRWQTYEQY

j_call: TRBJ2-6
clone_size: many
v_call: TRBV6-5
cdr3_aa: ASSFKGRTGANVLT

j_call: TRBJ2-1
clone_size: many
v_call: TRBV30
cdr3_aa: AWLRYPEGEQF

j_call: TRBJ2-5
clone_size: many
v_call: TRBV20-1
cdr3_aa: STGETQY

j_call: TRBJ2-1
clone_size: -
v_call: TRBV9
cdr3_aa: ASSVDLVGYNEQF

j_call: TRBJ1-1
clone_size: many
v_call: TRBV20-1
cdr3_aa: SARDAWRVASTEAF

j_call: TRBJ2-3
clone_size: few
v_call: TRBV5-1
cdr3_aa: ASSLGEVVDTQY

j_call: TRBJ2-3
clone_size: many
v_call: TRBV6-2/TRBV6-3
cdr3_aa: ASSYTGTSNDAQY

j_call: TRBJ2-3
clone_size: few
v_call: TRBV20-1
cdr3_aa: SANQVQGTQY

j_call: TRBJ2-2
clone_size: many
v_call: TRBV5-1
cdr3_aa: ASRLATPAGELF

j_call: TRBJ2-5
clone_size: -
v_call: TRBV20-1
cdr3_aa: SAPPTPGGETQY

j_call: TRBJ2-1
clone_size: few
v_call: TRBV10-3
cdr3_aa: AIRDVNEQF

j_call: TRBJ2-1
clone_size: many
v_call: TRBV11-2
cdr3_aa: ASSLAAGYNEQF

j_call: TRBJ2-1
clone_size: many
v_call: TRBV12-3/TRBV12-4
cdr3_aa: ASSFEFSYNEQF

j_call: TRBJ2-1
clone_size: few
v_call: TRBV21-1
cdr3_aa: ASEAGGLYNEQF

j_call: TRBJ1-1
clone_size: many
v_call: TRBV2
cdr3_aa: ASSVHTSLV

j_call: TRBJ1-4
clone_size: many
v_call: TRBV20-1
cdr3_aa: SARGTVVTTNEKLF

j_call: TRBJ2-5
clone_size: many
v_call: TRBV5-1
cdr3_aa: ASSFLGLSLQETQY

j_call: TRBJ2-7
clone_size: -
v_call: TRBV7-2
cdr3_aa: ASSLGDYGEQY

j_call: TRBJ2-1
clone_size: many
v_call: TRBV12-5
cdr3_aa: ASVLAGRDNEQF

j_call: TRBJ2-2
clone_size: many
v_call: TRBV20-1
cdr3_aa: SARGVNTGELF